This T cell receptor beta chain stems from a study of blood T cell repertoires in COVID-19. Study-level background: The origin of the acute and convalescent COVID-19 samples was the United States, Italy and Spain. From T cells, B-cell-depleted T cells, or PBMCs came the material, which was cDNA or gDNA.

V shed 6 bases and J shed 3 bases, with 11 bases lying between them. This CDR3 is 13 amino acids long. Germline CDR1 reads MNHEY; CDR2 reads SVGAGI. Original processing methods: Amplification from reference gene primers served as the basis for estimated nucleated cell counts. Some clones are missing from TCRdb's copy, which holds only in-frame ones; the method was immunoSEQ multiplex PCR. Clone size and the V and J calls come from that table; the DNA yielded D and trimming. The sample lists over 120,000 clones; approximately 81% were seen once. The receptor was derived from a human donor in a cohort sampled during active COVID-19. Sequenced material: peripheral blood. This chain uses TRBV6-5 with TRBJ1-1; D perhaps matches TRBD1 (6 bases). CDR3 in DNA: TGTGCCAGCAGAACCAGGGGTGACACTGAAGCTTTCTTT. Its translation is CASRTRGDTEAFF.